One and the same sample provided the 15 T cell receptor beta chains below, sequenced in a study of control samples from healthy donors and cancer patients. This table comes from immunoSEQ multiplex PCR, and its TCRdb copy is limited to in-frame clones, with some not included. The sample yields 140,000 or so clones, around 90% seen once. The specimen sequenced was blood. Receptors were obtained from a man aged 25-40 years in good health.

This chain uses TRBV9 with TRBJ1-2; a weak D match, TRBD1 (6 bases). Germline V gives CDR1 SGDLS, CDR2 YYNGEE. The length of the CDR3 is 12 residues. The V and J ends lost 3 bases and 6 bases respectively, with 9 bases between them. This chain's CDR3 is CASSGAGDGYTF. In nucleotides, the CDR3 is TGTGCCAGCAGCGGGGCAGGGGATGGCTACACCTTC.

The rearrangement joins TRBV19 to TRBJ2-1, with D maybe TRBD2 (5 bases). The CDR3 is made up of 15 amino acids. CDR1 and CDR2 (germline): LNHDA, SQIVND (reference sequence). Trimming removed 1 base at V and 6 bases at J, with 13 bases between. CDR3 in amino acids: CASSIGSEEFNEQFF. The CDR3 region has the DNA TGTGCCAGTAGTATAGGCTCGGAGGAATTCAATGAGCAGTTCTTC.

The chain recombines TRBV19 with TRBJ2-7, with 7 bases matching TRBD2. Trimming cost V 5 bases and J 5 bases; bases outside gene matches: 12. The CDR3 runs 15 residues. The germline CDR1 and CDR2 sequences are LNHDA and SQIVND (reference sequence). The CDR3 region has the DNA TGTGCCAGTAGTGGGGGGGACTTCCATCAAAACGAGCAGTACTTC. Its protein product is CASSGGDFHQNEQYF.

About this clone: Within the sample, other DNA sequences also encode this same CDR3. The V and J genes are TRBV12-3 or TRBV12-4 and TRBJ2-1; the D is unclear. This CDR3 comprises 12 residues. The V gene lost 3 bases and the J gene lost 9 bases, with 9 bases spanning the gap. The CDR3 sequence is CASSFGAGEQFF. The CDR3 region has the DNA TGTGCCAGCAGTTTCGGTGCAGGTGAGCAGTTCTTC.

The chain employs TRBV6-5 and TRBJ1-5, with TRBD1 identical over 11 bases. The J segment lost 5 bases and the V segment lost 7 bases, leaving 7 bases of the junction unmatched. The CDR3 totals 15 residues. From germline, CDR1 is MNHEY and CDR2 SVGAGI. The CDR3 DNA is TGTGCCAGCATTGCCGGGACAGGGGGTTATCAGCCCCAGCATTTT. This encodes CASIAGTGGYQPQHF.

The rearrangement links TRBV10-3 to TRBJ1-2; a weak D match, TRBD1 (5 bases). V was cut by 6 bases and J by 4 bases, with 15 bases left in between. This CDR3 contains 14 residues. CDR1 and CDR2 (germline): ENHRY, SYGVKD. The CDR3 spells CAIRQGDGRYGYTF. CDR3 DNA: TGTGCCATCAGGCAAGGGGACGGCCGCTATGGCTACACCTTC.

The genes are TRBV5-1 and TRBJ1-1, with D perhaps matching TRBD1 (5 bases). V was cut by 0 bases and J by 4 bases, with 13 bases left in between. CDR3 size: 15 residues. The germline CDR1 and CDR2 sequences are SGHRS and YFSETQ. The CDR3 DNA reads as TGCGCCAGCAGCTTGGAAGCCAGGGTATCCACTGAAGCTTTCTTT. This encodes CASSLEARVSTEAFF.

This chain uses TRBV11-1 with TRBJ2-3; D not resolved. Looked up from germline, CDR1 is SGHAT and CDR2 is FQDESV (reference sequence). Between the trimmed V and J ends, which lost 3 bases and 6 bases, there was a span of 16 bases. The CDR3 contains 15 residues. The CDR3: CASSFSPDHADTQYF. The DNA of the CDR3 is TGTGCCAGCAGCTTTTCCCCGGACCACGCGGATACGCAGTATTTT.

The rearrangement joins TRBV7-6 to TRBJ2-3, with TRBD1 identical over 9 bases. The CDR3 spans 16 residues. Germline-derived CDR1 and CDR2 are SGHVS and FNYEAQ. V gave up 1 base and J gave up 2 bases; unmatched junction bases: 4. This CDR3 is CASSLEGTGHTDTQYF. DNA for the CDR3: TGTGCCAGCAGCTTAGAGGGGACAGGGCACACAGATACGCAGTATTTT. The full variable domain, with the rest looked up from reference TRBV7-6 and TRBJ2-3, is GAGVSQSPRYKVTKRGQDVALRCDPISGHVSLYWYRQALGQGPEFLTYFNYEAQQDKSGLPNDRFSAERPEGSISTLTIQRTEQRDSAMYRCASSLEGTGHTDTQYFGPGTRLTVL.

This clone was detected once. The CDR3 DNA is TGCGCCAGCCGACCTACCCTGACAGTTAATAATTCACCCCTCCACTTT. Protein sequence: CASRPTLTVNNSPLHF. This chain links TRBV5-1 with TRBJ1-6; possible D gene TRBD1, 5 bases. With 7 bases removed from V and 5 bases from J, the gap between germline ends came to 19 bases. Germline CDR1 reads SGHRS; CDR2 reads YFSETQ. The CDR3 has 16 amino acids.

The rearrangement uses TRBV28 and TRBJ2-2, with D unresolved. Germline V gene lookup returns CDR1 MDHEN and CDR2 SYDVKM. Between the trimmed V and J ends, which lost 3 bases and 4 bases, there was a span of 6 bases. The CDR3 runs to 13 residues. The CDR3 loop is CASSFIRTGELFF. The DNA of the CDR3 is TGTGCCAGCAGTTTTATTCGCACCGGGGAGCTGTTTTTT.

This clone was found once. CDR3 nucleotides: TGTGCCAGCAGTTTAGTGGGGTTTCTGGAGCCCCAGCATTTT. Its translation is CASSLVGFLEPQHF. The chain recombines TRBV27 with TRBJ1-5; D is unresolved. With 2 bases removed from V and 8 bases from J, the gap between germline ends came to 13 bases. Germline V lookup: CDR1 MNHEY, CDR2 SMNVEV (reference sequence). CDR3 length: 14 residues.

The V gene is TRBV7-9, the J gene TRBJ2-1; maybe TRBD2 (5 bases). The length of the CDR3 is 12 residues. In germline, CDR1 is SEHNR, CDR2 FQNEAQ (reference sequence). Trimming left V 5 bases short and J 15 bases short, with 17 bases between. The CDR3: CASSDVRDKSFF. CDR3 bases: TGTGCCAGCAGCGACGTCCGGGATAAGTCGTTCTTC.

The chain couples TRBV9 to TRBJ2-3, with D maybe TRBD1 (6 bases). Trimming shortened V by 0 bases and J by 3 bases, and 17 bases separated the two germline ends. The CDR3 has 17 residues. Germline V gives CDR1 SGDLS, CDR2 YYNGEE. The CDR3 DNA follows: TGTGCCAGCAGCGTAGTAAGCGGATCAGGGGTTACAGATACGCAGTATTTT. Its translation: CASSVVSGSGVTDTQYF. Full variable domain (remainder filled in from reference TRBV9 and TRBJ2-3): DSGVTQTPKHLITATGQRVTLRCSPRSGDLSVYWYQQSLDQGLQFLIQYYNGEERAKGNILERFSAQQFPDLHSELNLSSLELGDSALYFCASSVVSGSGVTDTQYFGPGTRLTVL.

V and J are TRBV29-1 and TRBJ2-7; 11 bases are shared with TRBD1. The V segment lost 5 bases and the J segment 2 bases; nucleotides outside the gene matches: 14. Germline CDR1 reads SQVTM; CDR2 reads ANQGSEA. The CDR3 has 17 residues. The CDR3 protein is CSVTGLVLGQGAYEQYF. The DNA for the CDR3 is TGCAGCGTTACGGGTCTAGTCCTGGGACAGGGGGCCTACGAGCAGTACTTC.